The 26 T cell receptor beta chains given below trace back to one sample, sequenced in a study of T cells in Graves' hyperthyroidism and ophthalmopathy. TCR beta CDR3 region amplification was performed from RNA transcripts. First-round RT-PCR with HTBI primers amplified the TCR CDR3 region. TCRdb reanalysed the multiplex PCR reads using MiXCR and keeps one entry per CDR3 protein. The data hold 550,000 to 650,000 distinct CDR3 sequences, with approximately 15% observed a single time. The sample taken for sequencing was blood. These receptors came from a woman between 35 and 50 years old with Graves' hyperthyroidism.

The chain couples TRBV6-2 or TRBV6-3 to TRBJ2-5, with D unresolved. The germline V gene has CDR1 MNHEY and CDR2 SVGEGT. This CDR3 has 12 amino acids. V was pared by 6 bases and J by 0 bases, with 5 bases between. The CDR3 nucleotides read TGTGCCAGCAGAGCGAACCAAGAGACCCAGTACTTC. This gives the protein CASRANQETQYF.

This clonotype was counted only a few times. V and J are TRBV11-2 and TRBJ2-7, with unresolved D. The ends were cut back, 1 base at V and 7 bases at J, with 5 bases in the middle. This CDR3 has 11 residues. Germline assignment: CDR1 SGHAT and CDR2 FQNNGV. The CDR3 is CASSLVAEQYF. The CDR3, as DNA: TGTGCCAGCAGCTTAGTCGCTGAGCAGTACTTC. The complete variable domain, with remaining parts taken from reference TRBV11-2 and TRBJ2-7, reads EAGVAQSPRYKIIEKRQSVAFWCNPISGHATLYWYQQILGQGPKLLIQFQNNGVVDDSQLPKDRFSAERLKGVDSTLKIQPAKLEDSAVYLCASSLVAEQYFGPGTRLTVT.

This clonotype was observed at least ten times. The chain recombines TRBV20-1 with TRBJ1-1, with D hard to call. With 5 bases removed from V and 0 bases from J, the gap between germline ends came to 19 bases. Germline V CDR1 and CDR2: DFQATT, SNEGSKA (reference sequence). This CDR3 has 16 amino acids. CDR3 loop: CSAGSKIGLLNTEAFF. The CDR3 DNA is TGCAGTGCTGGATCAAAAATAGGCCTTTTGAACACTGAAGCTTTCTTT.

The chain carries TRBV28 and TRBJ2-7, with 7 bases fitting TRBD2. CDR3 length: 16 residues. Germline values: CDR1 MDHEN, CDR2 SYDVKM. Trimming took 4 bases from V and 5 from J; bases not matched to a gene: 14. Here the CDR3 reads CASSSSPFGGRHEQYF. The CDR3 DNA reads TGTGCCAGCAGTTCTTCCCCGTTCGGGGGGAGGCACGAGCAGTACTTC.

The chain links TRBV5-1 to TRBJ2-3; D is possibly TRBD2 (6 bases). Germline V gene lookup returns CDR1 SGHRS and CDR2 YFSETQ. Between the trimmed V and J ends, which lost 0 bases and 6 bases, there was a span of 14 bases. CDR3 length: 15 amino acids. The CDR3 sequence is CASSLELLAQDTQYF. CDR3 DNA sequence: TGCGCCAGCAGCTTGGAACTACTAGCTCAGGATACGCAGTATTTT.

The J gene is TRBJ2-1, the V gene TRBV7-2; 9 bases agree with TRBD2. The CDR3 sequence is 15 residues long. Germline CDR1 reads SGHTA; CDR2 reads FQGNSA. Trimming removed 5 bases from V and 9 bases from J; junction bases left unmatched: 11. The CDR3 is CASSLIAGVVSEQFF. The CDR3 DNA reads TGTGCCAGCAGCCTGATAGCGGGAGTAGTTAGTGAGCAGTTCTTC.

The chain combines TRBV5-1 with TRBJ2-7, with TRBD1 identical over 7 bases. This CDR3 has 14 residues. V lost 0 bases, J lost 3 bases, and 3 bases stayed unmatched. Germline V lookup: CDR1 SGHRS, CDR2 YFSETQ. In nucleotides, the CDR3 is TGCGCCAGCAGCTTGGAAGGGGGCGTCTACGAGCAGTACTTC. It specifies CASSLEGGVYEQYF. Complete variable domain (other parts from reference TRBV5-1 and TRBJ2-7): KAGVTQTPRYLIKTRGQQVTLSCSPISGHRSVSWYQQTPGQGLQFLFEYFSETQRNKGNFPGRFSGRQFSNSRSEMNVSTLELGDSALYLCASSLEGGVYEQYFGPGTRLTVT.

A few counts support this clonotype. This chain links TRBV28 with TRBJ1-4, with D tentatively TRBD1 (6 bases). Trimming removed 6 bases at V and 8 bases at J, with 10 bases between. Germline V CDR1 and CDR2: MDHEN, SYDVKM. The CDR3 consists of 12 residues. The CDR3 coding sequence is TGTGCCAGCAGACTAGGGGGGGAAAAACTGTTTTTT. Translating it yields CASRLGGEKLFF.

This clonotype appeared many times. The V call is TRBV28, the J call TRBJ2-7; D gene ambiguous. Looked up from germline, CDR1 is MDHEN and CDR2 is SYDVKM. The CDR3 loop spans 14 amino acids. Deletions cut 2 bases from V and 2 bases from J, with 10 bases between. CDR3 nucleotide sequence: TGTGCCAGCAGTTTAACAAGAGCGACCTACGAGCAGTACTTC. Translating it yields CASSLTRATYEQYF.

This clonotype showed up many times. This sequence joins TRBV12-3 or TRBV12-4 and TRBJ2-3; D remains ambiguous. There are 14 residues in the CDR3. V lost 7 bases and J 0 bases, leaving 11 bases between the germline ends. The CDR3: CASKLTDSTDTQYF. The CDR3 DNA is TGTGCCAGCAAGCTAACGGACAGCACAGATACGCAGTATTTT.

About this clonotype: This may stem from a read error, because a much larger clone lies one nucleotide away. This chain joins TRBV30 and TRBJ2-5; unclear D gene. The CDR3 has 13 amino acids. V lost 2 bases and J lost 3, with 10 bases in between. Germline V gives CDR1 GTSNPN, CDR2 SVGIG (reference sequence). Here the CDR3 DNA reads TGTGCCTGGAGTCCCTTGGGCAAAGAGACCCAGTACTTC. Its protein product is CAWSPLGKETQYF.

The chain couples TRBV28 to TRBJ1-1, with D uncertain. CDR1 and CDR2 (germline): MDHEN, SYDVKM. The ends were cut back, 7 bases at V and 0 bases at J, with 6 bases in the middle. There are 12 residues in the CDR3. The DNA for the CDR3 is TGTGCCAGCAAGATCCTGAACACTGAAGCTTTCTTT. Protein sequence: CASKILNTEAFF.

The chain uses TRBV7-2 and TRBJ2-7; D possibly uses TRBD1 or TRBD2 (5 bases each). Trimming removed 5 bases at V and 2 bases at J, with 13 bases between. Germline CDR1 is SGHTA and CDR2 is FQGNSA. The CDR3 sequence is 14 residues long. This CDR3 reads CASSQGRLAYEQYF. In nucleotides, the CDR3 is TGTGCCAGCAGCCAGGGACGGCTTGCCTACGAGCAGTACTTC.

In the case of this clonotype: At one boundary the junction diverges from the germline segment, which might be a read error. The rearrangement uses TRBV3-1 and TRBJ1-5; D unclear. This CDR3 has 16 amino acids. Germline-derived CDR1 and CDR2 are LGHDT and YNNKEL (reference sequence). CDR3 bases: TGTGCCAGCAGCCAATTAAGAAGCGTCGGCAAACAGCCCCAGCATTTT. Protein sequence: CASSQLRSVGKQPQHF.

This chain uses TRBV10-3 with TRBJ2-3, with D tentatively TRBD1 or TRBD2 (5 bases each). The CDR3 is made up of 14 amino acids. V lost 6 bases to trimming and J lost 2 bases, with 12 bases between them. Germline V gene data show CDR1 as ENHRY and CDR2 as SYGVKD. CDR3 in amino acids: CAISRDGDTDTQYF. CDR3 coding DNA: TGTGCCATCAGCCGGGACGGTGACACAGATACGCAGTATTTT.

This clonotype was found many times. This chain connects TRBV28 to TRBJ2-3, with D possibly TRBD2 on 6 matching bases. The CDR3 length is 16 residues. Germline V gene data show CDR1 as MDHEN and CDR2 as SYDVKM. V lost 3 bases and J 1 base, leaving 14 bases between the germline ends. The CDR3: CASSFQSAGGTDTQYF. CDR3 bases: TGTGCCAGCAGTTTCCAATCAGCGGGTGGCACAGATACGCAGTATTTT.

This clonotype occurred many times. The V call is TRBV7-8, the J call TRBJ2-1, with TRBD1 identical over 9 bases. Germline V CDR1 and CDR2: SGHVS, FQNEAQ. J lost 0 bases, V lost 0 bases, and 9 bases had no gene match. The CDR3 sequence is 19 residues long. The CDR3 sequence is CASSLARTGERSSYNEQFF. DNA of the CDR3: TGTGCCAGCAGCTTAGCGCGGACAGGGGAAAGGAGCTCCTACAATGAGCAGTTCTTC.

This clonotype was observed a single time. V gene TRBV10-2 combines with J gene TRBJ2-3, with D perhaps matching TRBD2 (5 bases). Per germline, CDR1 WSHSY and CDR2 SAAADI. The CDR3 spans 19 residues. V was cut by 5 bases and J by 2 bases, with 26 bases left in between. CDR3 nucleotide sequence: TGCGCCAGCAGTTCCGTCGTCGGGAAGCTCCTCCACTCCACAGATACGCAGTATTTT. Translation: CASSSVVGKLLHSTDTQYF.

In its sample, this clonotype was seen many times. The chain couples TRBV5-6 to TRBJ2-3; D remains unclear. V was trimmed by 1 base and J by 1 base, leaving 4 bases between them. From germline, CDR1 is SGHDT and CDR2 YYEEEE. The CDR3 length is 13 residues. In DNA form, the CDR3 reads TGTGCCAGCAGCTTGTATGGCACAGATACGCAGTATTTT. Translated, it gives CASSLYGTDTQYF.

The gene calls are TRBV14 and TRBJ2-5; D uncertain. The germline V gene has CDR1 SGHDN and CDR2 FVKESK. Trimming cost V 3 bases and J 1 base, with 3 bases left between them. CDR3 length: 12 amino acids. The CDR3 is CASSHTQETQYF. The CDR3 DNA sequence: TGTGCCAGCAGCCATACCCAAGAGACCCAGTACTTC.

This clonotype appeared many times. The V call is TRBV7-2, the J call TRBJ2-7, with D hard to call. Trimming took 1 base from V and 6 from J, leaving 13 bases between them. This CDR3 contains 14 residues. Germline assignment: CDR1 SGHTA and CDR2 FQGNSA. CDR3 loop: CASSLGSAVSEQYF. The CDR3 region has the DNA TGTGCCAGCAGCTTAGGGTCGGCCGTTAGCGAGCAGTACTTC.

This clonotype was detected many times. The V call is TRBV5-8, the J call TRBJ2-1; 7 bases are shared with TRBD2. The CDR3 consists of 14 residues. Germline V gene sequence: CDR1 SGHTS, CDR2 YDEGEE. Germline trimming cut 5 bases from V and 5 bases from J; bases unmatched to any gene: 7. CDR3 nucleotide sequence: TGTGCCAGCAGTCATTTCGGGGGGAACAATGAGCAGTTCTTC. Amino acid sequence: CASSHFGGNNEQFF.

This clonotype was seen many times. This may be a read error, as it is one base from a much larger clone. The chain joins TRBV7-2 to TRBJ2-1, with D hard to call. V lost 1 base and J lost 8, with 3 bases in between. Germline CDR1 SGHTA, CDR2 FQGNSA. The CDR3 has 11 amino acids. CDR3 loop: CASSLVYEQFF. As DNA, the CDR3 is TGTGCCAGCAGCTTAGTTTATGAGCAGTTCTTC.

The gene calls are TRBV27 and TRBJ1-1, with 8 positions matching TRBD1. The CDR3 is 15 residues long. J gave up 3 bases and V 4 bases, and 7 bases lay outside the gene matches. CDR1 MNHEY and CDR2 SMNVEV come from the germline V gene (reference sequence). Here the CDR3 reads CASSWRTGQYTEAFF. As DNA, the CDR3 is TGTGCCAGCAGTTGGCGGACAGGGCAGTACACTGAAGCTTTCTTT.

This clonotype appeared many times. The V and J genes are TRBV4-1 and TRBJ2-1, with 12 bases matching TRBD2. With V trimmed by 3 bases and J by 3 bases, 6 bases remained unmatched. The CDR3 has 17 residues. Germline V gives CDR1 MGHRA, CDR2 YSYEKL. The CDR3 nucleotides read TGCGCCAGCAGCCACCGGACTAGCGGGACCAACTACAATGAGCAGTTCTTC. Protein product: CASSHRTSGTNYNEQFF.

The genes are TRBV7-9 and TRBJ1-3, with 8 positions matching TRBD1. The CDR3 runs to 14 residues. From germline, CDR1 is SEHNR and CDR2 FQNEAQ (reference sequence). The trim removed 11 bases at V and 2 bases at J, leaving 8 bases unmatched. The CDR3 nucleotides read TGTGCCGGAGGACAGGGTATCGCTGGAAACACCATATATTTT. It codes for CAGGQGIAGNTIYF. The variable domain in full, completed from reference TRBV7-9 and TRBJ1-3, reads DTGVSQNPRHKITKRGQNVTFRCDPISEHNRLYWYRQTLGQGPEFLTYFQNEAQLEKSRLLSDRFSAERPKGSFSTLEIQRTEQGDSAMYLCAGGQGIAGNTIYFGEGSWLTVV.